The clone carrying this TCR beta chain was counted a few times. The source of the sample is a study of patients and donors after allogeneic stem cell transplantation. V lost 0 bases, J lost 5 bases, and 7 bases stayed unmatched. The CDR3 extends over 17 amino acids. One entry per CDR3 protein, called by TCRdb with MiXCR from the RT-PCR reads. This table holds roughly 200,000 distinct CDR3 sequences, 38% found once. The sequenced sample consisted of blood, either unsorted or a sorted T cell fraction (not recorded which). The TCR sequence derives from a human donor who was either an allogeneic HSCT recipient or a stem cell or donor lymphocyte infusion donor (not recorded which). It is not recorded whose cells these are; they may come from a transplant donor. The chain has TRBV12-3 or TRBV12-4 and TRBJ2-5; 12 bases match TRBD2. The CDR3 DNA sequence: TGTGCCAGCAGTTTAGCGCGCTCTAGCGGGGGGGGCGAGACCCAGTACTTC. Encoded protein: CASSLARSSGGGETQYF.